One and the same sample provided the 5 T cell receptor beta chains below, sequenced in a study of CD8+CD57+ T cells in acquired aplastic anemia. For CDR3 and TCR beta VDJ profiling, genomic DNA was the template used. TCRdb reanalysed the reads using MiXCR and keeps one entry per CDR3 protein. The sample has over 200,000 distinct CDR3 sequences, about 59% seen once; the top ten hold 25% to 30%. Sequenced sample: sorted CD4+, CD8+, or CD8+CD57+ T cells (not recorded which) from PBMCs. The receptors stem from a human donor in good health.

The CDR3 region has the DNA TGCAGTGCTAGCGGGACTAGCGGGGGGCCACAGTTCTTC. This encodes CSASGTSGGPQFF. The genes are TRBV20-1 and TRBJ2-1, with 15 bases lining up with TRBD2. The CDR3 has 13 residues. CDR1 and CDR2 from the germline V gene are DFQATT and SNEGSKA (reference sequence). J gave up 13 bases and V 3 bases, and 4 bases lay outside the gene matches.

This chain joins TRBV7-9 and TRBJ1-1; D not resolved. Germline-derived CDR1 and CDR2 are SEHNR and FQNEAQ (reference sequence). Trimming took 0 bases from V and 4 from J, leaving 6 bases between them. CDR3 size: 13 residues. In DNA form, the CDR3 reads TGTGCCAGCAGCTTAGCGGGCGCCACTGAAGCTTTCTTT. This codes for CASSLAGATEAFF. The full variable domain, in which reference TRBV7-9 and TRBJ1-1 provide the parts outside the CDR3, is DTGVSQNPRHKITKRGQNVTFRCDPISEHNRLYWYRQTLGQGPEFLTYFQNEAQLEKSRLLSDRFSAERPKGSFSTLEIQRTEQGDSAMYLCASSLAGATEAFFGQGTRLTVV.

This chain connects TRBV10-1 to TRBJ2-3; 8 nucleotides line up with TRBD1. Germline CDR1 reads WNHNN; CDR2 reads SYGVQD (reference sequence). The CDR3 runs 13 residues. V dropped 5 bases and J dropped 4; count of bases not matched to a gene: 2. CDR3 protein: CASSRTGPDTQYF. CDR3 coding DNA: TGCGCCAGCAGTCGGACAGGGCCAGATACGCAGTATTTT.

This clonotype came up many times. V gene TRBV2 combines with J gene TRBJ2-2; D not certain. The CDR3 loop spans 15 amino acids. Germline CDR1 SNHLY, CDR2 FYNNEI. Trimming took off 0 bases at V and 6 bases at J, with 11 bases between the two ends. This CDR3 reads CASSEAALFPGELFF. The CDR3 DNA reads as TGTGCCAGCAGTGAAGCGGCTCTATTTCCCGGGGAGCTGTTTTTT.

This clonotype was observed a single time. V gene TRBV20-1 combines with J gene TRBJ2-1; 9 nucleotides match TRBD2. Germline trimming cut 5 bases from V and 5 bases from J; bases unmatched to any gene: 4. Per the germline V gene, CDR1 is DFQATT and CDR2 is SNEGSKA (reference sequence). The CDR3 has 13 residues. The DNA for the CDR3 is TGCAGTGCTTTGGGACTAGCACACAATGAGCAGTTCTTC. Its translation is CSALGLAHNEQFF.